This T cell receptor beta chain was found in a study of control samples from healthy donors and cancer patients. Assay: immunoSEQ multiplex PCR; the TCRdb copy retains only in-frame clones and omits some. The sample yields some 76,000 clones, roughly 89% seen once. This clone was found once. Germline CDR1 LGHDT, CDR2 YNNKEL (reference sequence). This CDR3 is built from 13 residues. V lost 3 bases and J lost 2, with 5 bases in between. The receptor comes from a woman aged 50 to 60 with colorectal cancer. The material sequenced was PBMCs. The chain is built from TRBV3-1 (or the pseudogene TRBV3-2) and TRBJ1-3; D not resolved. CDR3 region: CASSQTTGNTIYF. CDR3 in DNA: TGTGCCAGCAGCCAGACTACTGGAAACACCATATATTTT.